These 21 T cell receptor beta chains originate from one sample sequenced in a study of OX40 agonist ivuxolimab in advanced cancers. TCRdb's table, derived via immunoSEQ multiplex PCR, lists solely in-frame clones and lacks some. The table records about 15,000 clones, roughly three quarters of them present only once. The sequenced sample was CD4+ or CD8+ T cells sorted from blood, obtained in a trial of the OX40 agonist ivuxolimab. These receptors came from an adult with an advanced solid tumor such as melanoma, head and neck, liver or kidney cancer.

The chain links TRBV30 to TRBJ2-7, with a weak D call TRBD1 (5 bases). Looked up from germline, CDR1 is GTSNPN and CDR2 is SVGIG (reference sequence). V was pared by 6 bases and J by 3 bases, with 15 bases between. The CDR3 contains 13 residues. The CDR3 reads CACTPTDIYEQYF. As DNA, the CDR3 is TGTGCCTGCACACCGACAGATATCTACGAGCAGTACTTC. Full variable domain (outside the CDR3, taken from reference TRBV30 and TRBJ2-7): SQTIHQWPATLVQPVGSPLSLECTVEGTSNPNLYWYRQAAGRGLQLLFYSVGIGQISSEVPQNLSASRPQDRQFILSSKKLLLSDSGFYLCACTPTDIYEQYFGPGTRLTVT.

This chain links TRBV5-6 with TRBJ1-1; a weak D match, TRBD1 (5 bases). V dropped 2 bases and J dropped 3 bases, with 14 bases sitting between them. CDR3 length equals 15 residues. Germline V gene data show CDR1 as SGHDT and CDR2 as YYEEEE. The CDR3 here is CASSFYSGTDTEAFF. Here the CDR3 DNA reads TGTGCCAGCAGCTTTTATTCCGGGACGGACACTGAAGCTTTCTTT.

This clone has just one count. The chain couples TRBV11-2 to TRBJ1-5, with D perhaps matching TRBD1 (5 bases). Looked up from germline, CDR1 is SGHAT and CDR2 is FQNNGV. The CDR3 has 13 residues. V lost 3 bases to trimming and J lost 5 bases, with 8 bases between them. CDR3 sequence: CASSFGTYQPQHF. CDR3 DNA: TGTGCCAGCAGCTTTGGGACCTATCAGCCCCAGCATTTT.

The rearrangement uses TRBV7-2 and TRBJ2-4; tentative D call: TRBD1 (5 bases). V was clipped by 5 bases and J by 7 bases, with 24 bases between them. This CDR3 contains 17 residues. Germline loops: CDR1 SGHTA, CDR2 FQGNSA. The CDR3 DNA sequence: TGTGCCAGCAGCCCTCCCTCGACAGAAGCCCTAAGGAACATTCAGTACTTC. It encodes CASSPPSTEALRNIQYF.

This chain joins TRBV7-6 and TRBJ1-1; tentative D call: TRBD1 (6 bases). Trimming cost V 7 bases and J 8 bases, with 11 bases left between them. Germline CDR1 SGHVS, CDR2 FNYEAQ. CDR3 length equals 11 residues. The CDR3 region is CASTETGEAFF. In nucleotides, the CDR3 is TGTGCCAGCACCGAGACAGGCGAAGCTTTCTTT.

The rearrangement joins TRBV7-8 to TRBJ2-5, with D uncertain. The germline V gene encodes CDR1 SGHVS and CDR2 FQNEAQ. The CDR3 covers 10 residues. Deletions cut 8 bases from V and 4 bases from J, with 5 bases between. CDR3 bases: TGTGCCAGCGGCGCAGAGACCCAGTACTTC. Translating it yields CASGAETQYF.

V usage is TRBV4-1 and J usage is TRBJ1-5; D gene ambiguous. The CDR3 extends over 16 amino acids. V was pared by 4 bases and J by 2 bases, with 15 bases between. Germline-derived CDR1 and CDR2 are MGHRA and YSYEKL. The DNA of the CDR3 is TGCGCCAGCAGCCTCAGCCTACAGCTTGGCAATCAGCCCCAGCATTTT. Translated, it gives CASSLSLQLGNQPQHF.

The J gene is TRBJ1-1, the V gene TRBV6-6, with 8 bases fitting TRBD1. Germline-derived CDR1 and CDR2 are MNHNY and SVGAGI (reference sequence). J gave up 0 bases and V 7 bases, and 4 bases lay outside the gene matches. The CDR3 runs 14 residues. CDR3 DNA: TGTGCCAGCAAGTACAGGGGGATGAACACTGAAGCTTTCTTT. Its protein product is CASKYRGMNTEAFF.

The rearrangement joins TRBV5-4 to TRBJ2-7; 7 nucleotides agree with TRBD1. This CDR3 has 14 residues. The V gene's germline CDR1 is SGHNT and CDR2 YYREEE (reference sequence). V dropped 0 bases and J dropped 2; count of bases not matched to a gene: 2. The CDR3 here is CASSLAQGAYEQYF. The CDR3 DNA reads TGTGCCAGCAGCTTGGCCCAGGGGGCCTACGAGCAGTACTTC. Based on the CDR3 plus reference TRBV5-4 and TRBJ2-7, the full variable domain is ETGVTQSPTHLIKTRGQQVTLRCSSQSGHNTVSWYQQALGQGPQFIFQYYREEENGRGNFPPRFSGLQFPNYSSELNVNALELDDSALYLCASSLAQGAYEQYFGPGTRLTVT.

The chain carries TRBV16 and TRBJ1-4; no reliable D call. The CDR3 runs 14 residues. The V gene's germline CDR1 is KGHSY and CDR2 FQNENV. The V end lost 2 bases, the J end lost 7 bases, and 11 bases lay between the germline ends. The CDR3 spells CASSQLAAGEKLFF. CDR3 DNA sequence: TGTGCCAGCAGCCAACTGGCGGCGGGTGAAAAACTGTTTTTT.

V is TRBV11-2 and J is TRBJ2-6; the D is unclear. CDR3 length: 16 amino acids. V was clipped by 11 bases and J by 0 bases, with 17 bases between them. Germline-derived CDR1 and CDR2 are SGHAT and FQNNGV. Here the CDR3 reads CAFSNRQLSGANVLTF. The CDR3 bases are TGTGCCTTTTCAAATCGCCAGCTCTCTGGGGCCAACGTCCTGACTTTC. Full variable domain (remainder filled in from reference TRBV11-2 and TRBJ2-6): EAGVAQSPRYKIIEKRQSVAFWCNPISGHATLYWYQQILGQGPKLLIQFQNNGVVDDSQLPKDRFSAERLKGVDSTLKIQPAKLEDSAVYLCAFSNRQLSGANVLTFGAGSRLTVL.

CDR3 nucleotides: TGTGCCAGCAGCTTAGTGGCAGGGGGCAGGCCTGAAGCTTTCTTT. Protein: CASSLVAGGRPEAFF. The genes are TRBV7-2 and TRBJ1-1; TRBD1 matches 8 bases. The CDR3 loop spans 15 amino acids. CDR1 is SGHTA, CDR2 FQGNSA, per germline. Trimming cost V 1 base and J 6 bases; bases outside gene matches: 7.

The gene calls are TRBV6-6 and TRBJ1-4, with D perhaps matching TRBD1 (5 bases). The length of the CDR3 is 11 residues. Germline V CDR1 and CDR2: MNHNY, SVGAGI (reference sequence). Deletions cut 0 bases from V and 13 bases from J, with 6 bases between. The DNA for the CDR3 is TGTGCCAGCAGTTACTCGCAGGGACTGTTTTTT. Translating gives CASSYSQGLFF.

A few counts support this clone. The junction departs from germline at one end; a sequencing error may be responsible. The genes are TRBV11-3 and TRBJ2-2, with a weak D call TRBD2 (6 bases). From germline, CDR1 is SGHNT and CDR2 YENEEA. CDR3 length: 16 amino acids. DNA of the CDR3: TGTGCCAGCCGCTTTCCGGGGGTCGAGAACACCGGGGAGCTGTTTTTT. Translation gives CASRFPGVENTGELFF.

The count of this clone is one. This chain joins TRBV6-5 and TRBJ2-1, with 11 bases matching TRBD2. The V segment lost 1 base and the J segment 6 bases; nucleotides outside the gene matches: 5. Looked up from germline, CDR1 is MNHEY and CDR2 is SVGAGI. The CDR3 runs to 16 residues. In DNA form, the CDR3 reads TGTGCCAGCAGTTACTACCCTAGCGGGGGGACCAATGAGCAGTTCTTC. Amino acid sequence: CASSYYPSGGTNEQFF.

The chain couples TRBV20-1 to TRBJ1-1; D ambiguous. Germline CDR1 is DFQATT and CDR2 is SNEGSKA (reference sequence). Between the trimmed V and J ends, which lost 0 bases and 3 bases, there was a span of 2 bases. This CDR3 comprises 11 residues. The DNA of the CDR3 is TGCAGTGCTAGAGACTACACTGAAGCTTTCTTT. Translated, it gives CSARDYTEAFF.

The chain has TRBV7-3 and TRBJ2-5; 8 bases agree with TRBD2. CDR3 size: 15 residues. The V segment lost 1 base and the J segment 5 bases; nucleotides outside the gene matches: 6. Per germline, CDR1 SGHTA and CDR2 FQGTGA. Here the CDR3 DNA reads TGTGCCAGCAGCTTAAATGGGGGCGGGAGGGAGACCCAGTACTTC. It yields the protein CASSLNGGGRETQYF.

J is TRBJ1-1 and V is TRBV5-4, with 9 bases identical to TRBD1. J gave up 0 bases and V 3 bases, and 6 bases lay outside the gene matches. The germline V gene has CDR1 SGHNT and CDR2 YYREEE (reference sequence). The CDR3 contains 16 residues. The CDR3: CASSWGTGLLNTEAFF. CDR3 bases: TGTGCCAGCAGCTGGGGGACAGGGCTACTGAACACTGAAGCTTTCTTT. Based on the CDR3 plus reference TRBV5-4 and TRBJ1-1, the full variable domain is ETGVTQSPTHLIKTRGQQVTLRCSSQSGHNTVSWYQQALGQGPQFIFQYYREEENGRGNFPPRFSGLQFPNYSSELNVNALELDDSALYLCASSWGTGLLNTEAFFGQGTRLTVV.

The CDR3 DNA follows: TGTGCCAGCAGCCCAGACAGGGGCCCTAGCTCCTACGAGCAGTACTTC. Translating it yields CASSPDRGPSSYEQYF. V gene TRBV5-4 combines with J gene TRBJ2-7; 8 bases align to TRBD1. CDR3 length equals 16 residues. V lost 4 bases to trimming and J lost 0 bases; unmatched junction nucleotides: 9. The germline V gene has CDR1 SGHNT and CDR2 YYREEE (reference sequence).

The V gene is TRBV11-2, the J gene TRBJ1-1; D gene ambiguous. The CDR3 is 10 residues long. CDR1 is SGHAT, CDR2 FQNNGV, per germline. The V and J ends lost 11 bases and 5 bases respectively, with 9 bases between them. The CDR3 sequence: CASRGTEAFF. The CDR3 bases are TGTGCCTCCCGGGGAACTGAAGCTTTCTTT.

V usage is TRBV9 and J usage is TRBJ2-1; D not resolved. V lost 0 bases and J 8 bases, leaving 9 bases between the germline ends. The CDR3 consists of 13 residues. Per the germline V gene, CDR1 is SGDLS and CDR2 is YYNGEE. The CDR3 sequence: CASSVEVPDEQFF. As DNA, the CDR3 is TGTGCCAGCAGCGTAGAAGTCCCTGATGAGCAGTTCTTC.